The next 8 T cell receptor beta chains were all read from a single sample in a study of blood T cell repertoires in COVID-19. Libraries were prepared by immunoSEQ multiplex PCR; TCRdb keeps only in-frame clonotypes and omits some of them. Of 200,000 to 300,000 clones in the sample, 87% were seen once. Sequences were obtained from peripheral blood. These receptors were obtained from a man aged 55 to 70 who had recovered from COVID-19.

This clone was picked up one time. This chain joins TRBV5-1 and TRBJ2-2; 12 positions agree with TRBD2. Looked up from germline, CDR1 is SGHRS and CDR2 is YFSETQ. Trimming took 0 bases from V and 0 from J; bases not matched to a gene: 0. CDR3 size: 17 residues. CDR3 sequence (DNA): TGCGCCAGCAGCTTGGGACTAGCGGGGGCGAACACCGGGGAGCTGTTTTTT. It is translated as CASSLGLAGANTGELFF. The whole variable domain, filled in from reference TRBV5-1 and TRBJ2-2, reads KAGVTQTPRYLIKTRGQQVTLSCSPISGHRSVSWYQQTPGQGLQFLFEYFSETQRNKGNFPGRFSGRQFSNSRSEMNVSTLELGDSALYLCASSLGLAGANTGELFFGEGSRLTVL.

J is TRBJ1-1 and V is TRBV14; a weak D match, TRBD1 (6 bases). V was shortened by 4 bases and J by 2 bases, with 8 bases between the two germline ends. This CDR3 has 13 amino acids. Germline values: CDR1 SGHDN, CDR2 FVKESK. The CDR3 protein is CASSRTVNTEAFF. The DNA for the CDR3 is TGTGCCAGCAGCCGGACAGTAAACACTGAAGCTTTCTTT.

The chain is built from TRBV9 and TRBJ2-5, with D possibly being TRBD2 (6 bases). The length of the CDR3 is 15 residues. CDR1 SGDLS and CDR2 YYNGEE come from the germline V gene. V lost 4 bases, J lost 2 bases, and 15 bases lay in between. The CDR3 DNA reads as TGTGCCAGCAGCCCCCTTGGGGGGAGTCAAGAGACCCAGTACTTC. Translating gives CASSPLGGSQETQYF. The complete variable domain, with remaining parts taken from reference TRBV9 and TRBJ2-5, reads DSGVTQTPKHLITATGQRVTLRCSPRSGDLSVYWYQQSLDQGLQFLIQYYNGEERAKGNILERFSAQQFPDLHSELNLSSLELGDSALYFCASSPLGGSQETQYFGPGTRLLVL.

The J gene is TRBJ1-1, the V gene TRBV7-2; D may be TRBD1 (5 bases). Trimming took off 4 bases at V and 8 bases at J, with 14 bases between the two ends. Germline CDR1 is SGHTA and CDR2 is FQGNSA. CDR3 size: 13 residues. The chain's CDR3 is CASSWTPHGEAFF. The CDR3 coding sequence is TGTGCCAGCAGCTGGACACCTCACGGGGAAGCTTTCTTT. Combining the CDR3 with reference TRBV7-2 and TRBJ1-1 gives the whole variable domain GAGVSQSPSNKVTEKGKDVELRCDPISGHTALYWYRQSLGQGLEFLIYFQGNSAPDKSGLPSDRFSAERTGGSVSTLTIQRTQQEDSAVYLCASSWTPHGEAFFGQGTRLTVV.

As DNA, the CDR3 is TGTGCCAGCAGCTCTTACAGGGCGGCTAATGAAAAACTGTTTTTT. This gives the protein CASSSYRAANEKLFF. V is TRBV7-2 and J is TRBJ1-4, with D tentatively TRBD1 (6 bases). V lost 4 bases and J lost 3, with 12 bases in between. Germline assignment: CDR1 SGHTA and CDR2 FQGNSA. This CDR3 has 15 residues.

In this sample, this clone turned up once. The CDR3 DNA reads as TGTGCCAGCAGCGTAGGGTCGCAGAGGGTCGATGAAAAACTGTTTTTT. Encoded protein: CASSVGSQRVDEKLFF. The chain employs TRBV9 and TRBJ1-4; D unclear. Germline CDR1 reads SGDLS; CDR2 reads YYNGEE. V dropped 0 bases and J dropped 6 bases, with 15 bases sitting between them. The CDR3 covers 16 residues.

The chain recombines TRBV5-4 with TRBJ2-5; no clear D gene. The CDR3 length is 13 residues. CDR1 is SGHNT and CDR2 is YYREEE in the germline V gene (reference sequence). V was trimmed by 4 bases and J by 2 bases, leaving 9 bases between them. CDR3: CASSVGYQETQYF. The CDR3 coding sequence is TGTGCCAGCAGCGTCGGTTATCAAGAGACCCAGTACTTC.

V and J are TRBV5-1 and TRBJ1-3; the D gene is possibly TRBD1 (6 bases). V lost 0 bases and J lost 7, with 8 bases in between. The CDR3 consists of 13 residues. Germline V gives CDR1 SGHRS, CDR2 YFSETQ. CDR3 nucleotide sequence: TGCGCCAGCAGCTTGGGGCAGGGGAACACCATATATTTT. It yields the protein CASSLGQGNTIYF.